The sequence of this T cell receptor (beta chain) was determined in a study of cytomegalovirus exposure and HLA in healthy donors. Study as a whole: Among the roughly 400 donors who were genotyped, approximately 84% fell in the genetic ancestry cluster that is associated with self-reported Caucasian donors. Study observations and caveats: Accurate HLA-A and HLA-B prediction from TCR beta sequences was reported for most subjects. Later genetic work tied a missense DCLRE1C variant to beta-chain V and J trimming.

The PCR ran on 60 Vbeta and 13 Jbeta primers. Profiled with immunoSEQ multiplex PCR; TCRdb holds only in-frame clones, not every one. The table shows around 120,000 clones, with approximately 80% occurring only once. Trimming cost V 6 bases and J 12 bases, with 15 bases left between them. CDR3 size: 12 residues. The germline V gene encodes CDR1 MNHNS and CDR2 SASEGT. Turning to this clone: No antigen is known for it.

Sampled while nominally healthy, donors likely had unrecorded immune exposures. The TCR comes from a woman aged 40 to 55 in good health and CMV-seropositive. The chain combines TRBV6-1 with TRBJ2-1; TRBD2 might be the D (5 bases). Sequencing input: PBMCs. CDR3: CASRELSEGQFF. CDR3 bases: TGTGCCAGCAGAGAGCTGAGCGAGGGGCAGTTCTTC.